A single sample is the source of the 29 T cell receptor beta chains below, sequenced in a study of human CD8 memory T cell subsets. Libraries for TCR beta were constructed using UMI-labeled 5' RACE. TCRdb reprocessed the 5' RACE reads; each CDR3 protein has one entry and no DNA is given. Recorded here are 9,500 to 13,000 distinct CDR3 sequences; the top ten clones represent 20% to 25%. The sequencing input was CD8+ stem-like memory T cells (TSCM and TCM) sorted from PBMCs. The subset is: stem-like memory CD8 T cells (TSTEM), CCR7+ PD-1- TIGIT-. These receptors came from a human donor in good health.

V and J are TRBV7-2 and TRBJ2-2; TCRdb lists TRBD1, though no DNA is available to test this call. CDR3 length equals 18 residues. Germline assignment: CDR1 SGHTA and CDR2 FQGNSA. CDR3 residues: CASSPGGRVYGDTGELFF. Full variable domain (remainder filled in from reference TRBV7-2 and TRBJ2-2): GAGVSQSPSNKVTEKGKDVELRCDPISGHTALYWYRQSLGQGLEFLIYFQGNSAPDKSGLPSDRFSAERTGGSVSTLTIQRTQQEDSAVYLCASSPGGRVYGDTGELFFGEGSRLTVL.

The chain employs TRBV9 and TRBJ1-1; absent DNA, TCRdb's TRBD1 call cannot be checked. The CDR3 is 12 residues long. Germline V gene sequence: CDR1 SGDLS, CDR2 YYNGEE. The CDR3 sequence: CASSAGAAEAFF.

This clonotype registers medium-sized by frequency. The chain links TRBV4-3 to TRBJ1-4. Germline loops: CDR1 LGHNA, CDR2 YSLEER. The CDR3 has 16 amino acids. This CDR3 is CASSQGARSGGIKLFF.

V gene TRBV7-9 combines with J gene TRBJ2-7; TCRdb reports TRBD1, a call that lacks DNA to check it against. The CDR3 is made up of 13 amino acids. Germline-derived CDR1 and CDR2 are SEHNR and FQNEAQ (reference sequence). The CDR3 loop reads CASSPFEGVEQYF.

The V call is TRBV12-3 or TRBV12-4, the J call TRBJ2-7; TCRdb's assignment of TRBD2 cannot be checked, as there is no DNA. This CDR3 region has 14 residues. CDR3 in amino acids: CASIQEGSPYEQYF.

Judged by frequency, this clonotype is medium-sized. V and J are TRBV7-9 and TRBJ1-1; as DNA is missing, the TRBD1 call by TCRdb cannot be tested. This CDR3 has 13 residues. The V gene's germline CDR1 is SEHNR and CDR2 FQNEAQ (reference sequence). CDR3: CASSLGQTLEAFF.

The chain joins TRBV3-1 to TRBJ2-3; TCRdb's D call, TRBD2, is unchecked because there is no DNA. CDR3 size: 16 residues. CDR1 is LGHDT, CDR2 YNNKEL, per germline (reference sequence). The CDR3 sequence is CASRPTAGWNTDTQYF.

According to its frequency, this clonotype is medium-sized. The V and J genes are TRBV7-8 and TRBJ1-2. The CDR3 has 13 amino acids. Germline V gene lookup returns CDR1 SGHVS and CDR2 FQNEAQ. CDR3 residues: CASSPLMGGGYTF.

Judged by frequency, this clonotype is medium-sized. The chain has TRBV7-9 and TRBJ1-5; the TRBD1 assignment by TCRdb is unverifiable without DNA. Per germline, CDR1 SEHNR and CDR2 FQNEAQ (reference sequence). This CDR3 has 14 amino acids. The CDR3 sequence is CASSLGQANQPQHF.

This clonotype counts as medium-sized by frequency. The chain carries TRBV20-1 and TRBJ2-5; lacking DNA, the TRBD2 call made by TCRdb goes unchecked. The germline V gene encodes CDR1 DFQATT and CDR2 SNEGSKA (reference sequence). This CDR3 has 13 residues. The CDR3 region is CSAPLGIRETQYF.

V is TRBV6-2 or TRBV6-3 and J is TRBJ2-7; TCRdb names TRBD1, which stays unverified in the absence of DNA. The CDR3 sequence is 14 residues long. Germline CDR1 reads MNHEY; CDR2 reads SVGEGT. Here the CDR3 reads CASTRPGQGDEQYF.

V and J are TRBV30 and TRBJ2-2; the D gene TCRdb calls, TRBD2, cannot be checked with no DNA. Germline V gene sequence: CDR1 GTSNPN, CDR2 SVGIG (reference sequence). This CDR3 has 15 residues. The CDR3 spells CAWSVISEDTGELFF.

V is TRBV18 and J is TRBJ1-1; TCRdb outputs TRBD1, but without DNA this stays unchecked. The CDR3 contains 13 residues. CDR1 KGHSH and CDR2 LQKENI come from the germline V gene. The CDR3 reads CASSPTGGTEAFF.

This chain uses TRBV11-2 with TRBJ2-2; lacking DNA, the TRBD1 call made by TCRdb goes unchecked. Germline CDR1 SGHAT, CDR2 FQNNGV. The CDR3 is made up of 15 amino acids. This CDR3 reads CASSPRTGNTGELFF.

The CDR3 region is CASSTLAGVIPRETQYF. The chain couples TRBV19 to TRBJ2-5; no DNA is available, so the TRBD2 call from TCRdb remains unchecked. This CDR3 is built from 17 residues. Germline V lookup: CDR1 LNHDA, CDR2 SQIVND (reference sequence).

This clonotype is medium-sized by frequency. The V and J genes are TRBV29-1 and TRBJ1-2. CDR1 and CDR2 from the germline V gene are SQVTM and ANQGSEA. The CDR3 contains 13 residues. Here the CDR3 reads CSAGPEGLYGYTF.

The chain uses TRBV4-3 and TRBJ2-7. Germline CDR1 and CDR2: LGHNA and YSLEER. The CDR3 extends over 15 amino acids. CDR3 region: CASSQDFQGSYEQYF.

The rearrangement uses TRBV4-1 and TRBJ2-5; TCRdb's D gene call, TRBD1, goes unchecked for lack of DNA. CDR1 is MGHRA, CDR2 YSYEKL, per germline. The CDR3 extends over 15 amino acids. The CDR3 region is CASSQDWDHQETQYF.

The V call is TRBV27, the J call TRBJ2-1; lacking DNA, the TRBD2 call made by TCRdb goes unchecked. The CDR3 runs 16 residues. Per germline, CDR1 MNHEY and CDR2 SMNVEV (reference sequence). CDR3: CASSSRGSLSYNEQFF.

V and J are TRBV7-9 and TRBJ2-7; the TRBD2 assignment by TCRdb is unverifiable without DNA. The V gene's germline CDR1 is SEHNR and CDR2 FQNEAQ (reference sequence). The CDR3 is 20 residues long. CDR3 in amino acids: CASSLTSGGLAGDHPYEQYF.

V and J are TRBV7-9 and TRBJ1-2; TCRdb names TRBD1, which stays unverified in the absence of DNA. The CDR3 has 14 residues. The V gene's germline CDR1 is SEHNR and CDR2 FQNEAQ (reference sequence). CDR3 protein: CASSSQGAGYGYTF.

V and J are TRBV25-1 and TRBJ2-7; there is no DNA to check the TCRdb D call of TRBD1. The CDR3 loop spans 13 amino acids. Per the germline V gene, CDR1 is MGHDK and CDR2 is SYGVNS. CDR3 amino acids: CASSDLQGYEQYF.

The V call is TRBV5-1, the J call TRBJ1-5. From germline, CDR1 is SGHRS and CDR2 YFSETQ. CDR3 length equals 17 residues. The CDR3: CASSLAEGRWGNQPQHF. The whole variable domain, filled in from reference TRBV5-1 and TRBJ1-5, reads KAGVTQTPRYLIKTRGQQVTLSCSPISGHRSVSWYQQTPGQGLQFLFEYFSETQRNKGNFPGRFSGRQFSNSRSEMNVSTLELGDSALYLCASSLAEGRWGNQPQHFGDGTRLSIL.

The rearrangement joins TRBV5-1 to TRBJ2-4; TCRdb's assignment of TRBD2 cannot be checked, as there is no DNA. The CDR3 consists of 14 residues. Germline V CDR1 and CDR2: SGHRS, YFSETQ. The CDR3 protein is CASRVEEGKNIQYF.

This rearrangement joins TRBV20-1 to TRBJ2-7; absent DNA, TCRdb's TRBD2 call cannot be checked. Germline lookup yields CDR1 DFQATT and CDR2 SNEGSKA (reference sequence). The CDR3 extends over 15 amino acids. The CDR3 here is CSARDLAGGSYEQYF.

The chain has TRBV29-1 and TRBJ2-7; with no DNA, the TCRdb D assignment of TRBD1 cannot be verified. CDR3 size: 12 residues. Germline CDR1 and CDR2: SQVTM and ANQGSEA. CDR3 in amino acids: CSVVGQPYEQYF.

This chain uses TRBV4-1 with TRBJ2-7; without DNA, the TCRdb call of TRBD2 cannot be checked. This CDR3 region has 15 residues. Germline V gives CDR1 MGHRA, CDR2 YSYEKL. The chain's CDR3 is CASSQGGTGDYEQYF.

Frequency places this clonotype as medium-sized. This chain connects TRBV13 to TRBJ2-3; TCRdb calls TRBD2, which cannot be checked without DNA. The CDR3 totals 17 residues. Germline V gene data show CDR1 as PRHDT and CDR2 as FYEKMQ (reference sequence). This chain's CDR3 is CASSLDSGRVGADTQYF.

The rearrangement links TRBV7-9 to TRBJ2-7; TCRdb proposes TRBD2, but this gene call is untestable without DNA. The CDR3 extends over 13 amino acids. Germline lookup yields CDR1 SEHNR and CDR2 FQNEAQ (reference sequence). The CDR3 reads CASKTSGMGEQYF.